The entry below describes one T cell receptor (beta chain). PCR employed 60 Vbeta and 13 Jbeta primers. This table comes from immunoSEQ multiplex PCR, and its TCRdb copy is limited to in-frame clones, with some not included. This table holds some 130,000 clones, 80% to 90% found once. The data are from a study of cytomegalovirus exposure and HLA in healthy donors. The V end was cut by 3 bases, the J end by 5 bases, with 15 bases between. The CDR3 is 15 amino acids. Germline assignment: CDR1 SGHDT and CDR2 YYEEEE. The receptor was isolated from a male donor in good health and CMV-seropositive. The J gene is TRBJ2-1, the V gene TRBV5-6, with a tentative D call TRBD1 (6 bases). The sample consisted of PBMCs. CDR3 sequence: CASSWAPGHNNEQFF. CDR3 sequence (DNA): TGTGCCAGCAGCTGGGCCCCGGGACATAACAATGAGCAGTTCTTC.